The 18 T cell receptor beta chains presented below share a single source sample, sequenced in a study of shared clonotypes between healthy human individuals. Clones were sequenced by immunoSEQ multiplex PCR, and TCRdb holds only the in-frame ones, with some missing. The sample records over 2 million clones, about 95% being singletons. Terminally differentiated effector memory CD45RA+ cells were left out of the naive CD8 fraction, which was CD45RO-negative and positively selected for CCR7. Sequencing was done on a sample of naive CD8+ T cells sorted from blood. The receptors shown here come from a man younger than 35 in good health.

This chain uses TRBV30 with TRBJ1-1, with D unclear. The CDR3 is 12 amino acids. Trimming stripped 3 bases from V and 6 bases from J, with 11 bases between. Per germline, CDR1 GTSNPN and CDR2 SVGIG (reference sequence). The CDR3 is CAWSPLGPEAFF. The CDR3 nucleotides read TGTGCCTGGAGCCCCCTCGGGCCTGAAGCTTTCTTT. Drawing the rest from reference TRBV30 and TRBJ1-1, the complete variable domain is SQTIHQWPATLVQPVGSPLSLECTVEGTSNPNLYWYRQAAGRGLQLLFYSVGIGQISSEVPQNLSASRPQDRQFILSSKKLLLSDSGFYLCAWSPLGPEAFFGQGTRLTVV.

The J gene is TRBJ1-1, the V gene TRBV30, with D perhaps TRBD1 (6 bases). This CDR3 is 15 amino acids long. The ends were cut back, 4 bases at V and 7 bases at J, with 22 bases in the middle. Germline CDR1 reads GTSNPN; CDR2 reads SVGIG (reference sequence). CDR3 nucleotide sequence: TGTGCCTGGATGGCGGGGGACACGAAGGGACGTGAAGCTTTCTTT. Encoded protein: CAWMAGDTKGREAFF.

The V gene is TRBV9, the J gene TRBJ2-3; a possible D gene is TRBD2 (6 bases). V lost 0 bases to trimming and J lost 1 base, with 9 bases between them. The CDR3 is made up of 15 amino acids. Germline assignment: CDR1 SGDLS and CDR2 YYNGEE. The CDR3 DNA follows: TGTGCCAGCAGCGTAGAAGGGGAGGGCACAGATACGCAGTATTTT. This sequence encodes CASSVEGEGTDTQYF.

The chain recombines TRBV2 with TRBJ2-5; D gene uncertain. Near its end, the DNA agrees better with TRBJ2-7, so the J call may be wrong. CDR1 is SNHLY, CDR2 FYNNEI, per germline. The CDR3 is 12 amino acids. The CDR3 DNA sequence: TGTGCCTCTGAGTCCCCCTCACTCGAGCAGTACTTC. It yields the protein CASESPSLEQYF.

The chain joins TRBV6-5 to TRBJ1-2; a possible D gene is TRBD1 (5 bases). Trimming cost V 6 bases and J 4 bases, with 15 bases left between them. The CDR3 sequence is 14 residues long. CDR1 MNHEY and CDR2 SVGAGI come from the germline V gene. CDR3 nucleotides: TGTGCCAGCAGCCCTGACAGATCATTCTATGGCTACACCTTC. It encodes CASSPDRSFYGYTF.

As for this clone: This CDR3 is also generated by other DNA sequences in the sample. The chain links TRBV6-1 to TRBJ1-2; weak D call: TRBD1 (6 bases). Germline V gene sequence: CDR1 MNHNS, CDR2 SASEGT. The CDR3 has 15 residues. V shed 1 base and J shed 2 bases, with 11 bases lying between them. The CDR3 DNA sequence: TGTGCCAGCAGTGAAGTCAGGGGATTAAACTATGGCTACACCTTC. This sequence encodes CASSEVRGLNYGYTF.

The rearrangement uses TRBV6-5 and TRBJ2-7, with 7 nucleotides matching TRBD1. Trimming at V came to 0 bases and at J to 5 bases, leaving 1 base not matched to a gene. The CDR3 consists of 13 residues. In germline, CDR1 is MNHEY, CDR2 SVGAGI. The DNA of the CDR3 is TGTGCCAGCAGTTACTCCCAGGGGGACGAGCAGTACTTC. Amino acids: CASSYSQGDEQYF.

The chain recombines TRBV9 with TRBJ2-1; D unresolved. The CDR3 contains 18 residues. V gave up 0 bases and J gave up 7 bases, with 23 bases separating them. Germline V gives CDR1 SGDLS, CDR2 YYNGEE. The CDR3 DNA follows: TGTGCCAGCAGCGTAGTGGATCGGGCGGAAGGTAAATTGAATGAGCAGTTCTTC. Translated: CASSVVDRAEGKLNEQFF. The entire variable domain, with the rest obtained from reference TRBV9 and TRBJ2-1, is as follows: DSGVTQTPKHLITATGQRVTLRCSPRSGDLSVYWYQQSLDQGLQFLIQYYNGEERAKGNILERFSAQQFPDLHSELNLSSLELGDSALYFCASSVVDRAEGKLNEQFFGPGTRLTVL.

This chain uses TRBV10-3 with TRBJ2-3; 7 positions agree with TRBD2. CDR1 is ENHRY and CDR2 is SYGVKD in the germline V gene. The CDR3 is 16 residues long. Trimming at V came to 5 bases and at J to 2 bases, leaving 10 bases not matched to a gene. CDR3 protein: CAISPRTSIPTDTQYF. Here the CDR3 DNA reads TGTGCCATCAGTCCGAGGACTAGTATCCCCACAGATACGCAGTATTTT.

The CDR3 reads CASSIQGSRDTQYF. CDR3 DNA sequence: TGTGCCAGTAGTATACAGGGCTCGCGAGATACGCAGTATTTT. The chain employs TRBV19 and TRBJ2-3, with D perhaps TRBD1 (5 bases). The CDR3 has 14 amino acids. Germline CDR1 LNHDA, CDR2 SQIVND (reference sequence). Trimming left V 2 bases short and J 5 bases short, with 11 bases between.

The CDR3 region is CASSEAGAGEKLFF. The CDR3 DNA follows: TGTGCCAGCAGTGAAGCAGGGGCGGGAGAAAAACTGTTTTTT. V and J are TRBV6-1 and TRBJ1-4; weak D call: TRBD1 (5 bases). CDR3 length: 14 residues. The V end lost 0 bases, the J end lost 8 bases, and 10 bases lay between the germline ends. Germline CDR1 and CDR2: MNHNS and SASEGT.

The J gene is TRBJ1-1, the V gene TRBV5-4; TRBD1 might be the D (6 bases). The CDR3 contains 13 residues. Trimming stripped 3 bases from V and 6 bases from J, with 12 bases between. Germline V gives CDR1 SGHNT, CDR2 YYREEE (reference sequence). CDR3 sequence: CASSSGQYSEAFF. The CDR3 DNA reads TGTGCCAGCAGCTCAGGACAGTACTCTGAAGCTTTCTTT.

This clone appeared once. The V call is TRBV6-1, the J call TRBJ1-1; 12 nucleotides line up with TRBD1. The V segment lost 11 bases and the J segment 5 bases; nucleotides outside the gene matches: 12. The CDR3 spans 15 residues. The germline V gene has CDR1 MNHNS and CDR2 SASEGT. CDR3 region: CASRGTGGAGTEAFF. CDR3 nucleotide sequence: TGTGCCTCCCGGGGGACAGGGGGCGCGGGAACTGAAGCTTTCTTT.

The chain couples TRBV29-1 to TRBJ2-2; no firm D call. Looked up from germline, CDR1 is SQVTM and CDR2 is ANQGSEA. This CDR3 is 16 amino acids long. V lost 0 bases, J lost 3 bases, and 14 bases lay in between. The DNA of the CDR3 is TGCAGCGTTGAAGAAGACCCACTATTGCACACCGGGGAGCTGTTTTTT. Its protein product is CSVEEDPLLHTGELFF.

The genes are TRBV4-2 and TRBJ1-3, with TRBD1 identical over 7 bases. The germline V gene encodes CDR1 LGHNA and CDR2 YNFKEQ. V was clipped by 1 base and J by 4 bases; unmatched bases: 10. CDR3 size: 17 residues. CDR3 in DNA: TGTGCCAGCAGCCAAGGCACGAAGGGGGCGTCCGGAAACACCATATATTTT. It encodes CASSQGTKGASGNTIYF.

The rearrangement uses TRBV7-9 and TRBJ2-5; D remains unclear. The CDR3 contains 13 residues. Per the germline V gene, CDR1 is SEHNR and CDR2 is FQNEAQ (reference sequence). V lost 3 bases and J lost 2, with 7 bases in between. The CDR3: CASSFYAQETQYF. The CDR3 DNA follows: TGTGCCAGCAGCTTCTACGCACAAGAGACCCAGTACTTC.

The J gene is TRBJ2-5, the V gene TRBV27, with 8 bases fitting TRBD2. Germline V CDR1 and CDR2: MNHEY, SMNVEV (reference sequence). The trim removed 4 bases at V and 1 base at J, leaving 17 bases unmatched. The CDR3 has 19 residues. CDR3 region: CASSWGFGERGTRQETQYF. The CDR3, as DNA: TGTGCCAGCAGTTGGGGGTTCGGCGAGCGGGGGACCCGCCAAGAGACCCAGTACTTC.

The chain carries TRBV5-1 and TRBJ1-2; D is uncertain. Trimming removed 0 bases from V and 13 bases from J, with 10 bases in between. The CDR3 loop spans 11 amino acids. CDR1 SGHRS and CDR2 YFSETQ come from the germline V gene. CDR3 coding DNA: TGCGCCAGCAGCTTGGAGTCCTCTCCCACCTTC. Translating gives CASSLESSPTF.